One and the same sample provided the 10 T cell receptor beta chains below, sequenced in a study of a mutant IDH1 vaccine in newly diagnosed glioma. As for time point: week 47, end of study. Vaccination comprised doses that each held 300 ug of mutant IDH1 20-mer peptide, plus topical imiquimod. The repertoire was sequenced with immunoSEQ multiplex PCR; TCRdb's copy has only in-frame clones and lacks some. The repertoire includes about 56,000 clones, over 80% of them detected once, and 3% to 4% sits in the top ten. These receptors lack a known antigen. Specimen: PBMCs, collected from a glioma patient whose treatment included an IDH1 peptide vaccine. The receptors stem from a woman between 50 and 59 years old with glioma.

The gene calls are TRBV25-1 and TRBJ2-5, with 8 bases matching TRBD1. Germline loops: CDR1 MGHDK, CDR2 SYGVNS. There are 14 residues in the CDR3. The chain's CDR3 is CGLEGFRQGETQYF. The CDR3, as DNA: TGTGGCCTTGAGGGCTTTAGACAGGGGGAGACCCAGTACTTC.

This clone was seen just once. The J gene is TRBJ1-4, the V gene TRBV2; D call uncertain. The germline V gene encodes CDR1 SNHLY and CDR2 FYNNEI. CDR3 length: 15 residues. Trimming stripped 2 bases from V and 8 bases from J, with 15 bases between. CDR3 in amino acids: CASSESEVWKEKLFF. CDR3 DNA: TGTGCCAGCAGTGAATCCGAGGTGTGGAAAGAAAAACTGTTTTTT. Using reference TRBV2 and TRBJ1-4 for the parts outside the CDR3, the full variable domain is EPEVTQTPSHQVTQMGQEVILRCVPISNHLYFYWYRQILGQKVEFLVSFYNNEISEKSEIFDDQFSVERPDGSNFTLKIRSTKLEDSAMYFCASSESEVWKEKLFFGSGTQLSVL.

The sample holds one count of this clone. This chain connects TRBV4-2 to TRBJ1-3; 7 positions agree with TRBD1. CDR1 is LGHNA and CDR2 is YNFKEQ in the germline V gene. The trim removed 1 base at V and 4 bases at J, leaving 1 base unmatched. The CDR3 is 14 residues long. The CDR3 sequence: CASSQGGGGNTIYF. Written as DNA, the CDR3 is TGTGCCAGCAGCCAAGGAGGGGGCGGAAACACCATATATTTT.

The chain recombines TRBV7-6 with TRBJ2-7; D is tentatively TRBD1 or TRBD2 (5 bases each). The CDR3 is 14 amino acids. V was pared by 6 bases and J by 10 bases, with 22 bases between. CDR1 is SGHVS and CDR2 is FNYEAQ in the germline V gene. The DNA for the CDR3 is TGTGCCAGCAGTTCCCCCACTTTGGGACCCTACCAGTACTTC. Translation: CASSSPTLGPYQYF. Full variable domain (rest looked up from reference TRBV7-6 and TRBJ2-7): GAGVSQSPRYKVTKRGQDVALRCDPISGHVSLYWYRQALGQGPEFLTYFNYEAQQDKSGLPNDRFSAERPEGSISTLTIQRTEQRDSAMYRCASSSPTLGPYQYFGPGTRLTVT.

The chain joins TRBV6-4 to TRBJ2-1, with 13 positions matching TRBD2. V trimming: 5 bases; J trimming: 9 bases; junction bases outside the gene matches: 4. Germline V gives CDR1 MRHNA, CDR2 SNTAGT. This CDR3 region has 14 residues. As DNA, the CDR3 is TGTGCCAGCAGTACTAGCGGGGGGGCAGGTGAGCAGTTCTTC. Amino acid sequence: CASSTSGGAGEQFF.

This chain joins TRBV18 and TRBJ1-1; D remains ambiguous. Germline CDR1 KGHSH, CDR2 LQKENI. V shed 2 bases and J shed 4 bases, with 8 bases lying between them. This CDR3 comprises 13 residues. In DNA, the CDR3 is TGTGCCAGCTCACCAGATGAGGGCACTGAAGCTTTCTTT. Its protein is CASSPDEGTEAFF.

Only one count was recorded for this clone. The rearrangement links TRBV19 to TRBJ1-3; no definite D call. Trimming stripped 6 bases from V and 0 bases from J, with 6 bases between. The CDR3 length is 13 residues. CDR1 is LNHDA and CDR2 is SQIVND in the germline V gene (reference sequence). CDR3 nucleotide sequence: TGTGCCAGTAGAGCTAGCTCTGGAAACACCATATATTTT. Encoded protein: CASRASSGNTIYF.

The J gene is TRBJ1-6, the V gene TRBV15; 7 bases agree with TRBD1. In germline, CDR1 is LNHNV, CDR2 YYDKDF (reference sequence). Trimming removed 8 bases from V and 4 bases from J; junction bases left unmatched: 2. CDR3 length equals 13 residues. CDR3 loop: CATGTAYNSPLHF. The CDR3 nucleotides are TGTGCCACCGGGACAGCTTATAATTCACCCCTCCACTTT.

The gene calls are TRBV27 and TRBJ1-2; 10 bases match TRBD1. CDR1 and CDR2 from the germline V gene are MNHEY and SMNVEV (reference sequence). The CDR3 consists of 15 residues. The V and J ends lost 5 bases and 5 bases, in that order; junction bases with no gene match: 8. The CDR3 DNA sequence: TGTGCCAGCAGTCCCCGACAGGGGGCTCCGTATGGCTACACCTTC. Residues: CASSPRQGAPYGYTF.

This rearrangement joins TRBV7-2 to TRBJ2-7; possibly TRBD2 for D (5 bases). This CDR3 is built from 13 residues. The germline V gene encodes CDR1 SGHTA and CDR2 FQGNSA. The ends were cut back, 5 bases at V and 2 bases at J, with 10 bases in the middle. CDR3 DNA: TGTGCCAGCAGCCGGGGTCCCCCCTACGAGCAGTACTTC. Translated: CASSRGPPYEQYF.